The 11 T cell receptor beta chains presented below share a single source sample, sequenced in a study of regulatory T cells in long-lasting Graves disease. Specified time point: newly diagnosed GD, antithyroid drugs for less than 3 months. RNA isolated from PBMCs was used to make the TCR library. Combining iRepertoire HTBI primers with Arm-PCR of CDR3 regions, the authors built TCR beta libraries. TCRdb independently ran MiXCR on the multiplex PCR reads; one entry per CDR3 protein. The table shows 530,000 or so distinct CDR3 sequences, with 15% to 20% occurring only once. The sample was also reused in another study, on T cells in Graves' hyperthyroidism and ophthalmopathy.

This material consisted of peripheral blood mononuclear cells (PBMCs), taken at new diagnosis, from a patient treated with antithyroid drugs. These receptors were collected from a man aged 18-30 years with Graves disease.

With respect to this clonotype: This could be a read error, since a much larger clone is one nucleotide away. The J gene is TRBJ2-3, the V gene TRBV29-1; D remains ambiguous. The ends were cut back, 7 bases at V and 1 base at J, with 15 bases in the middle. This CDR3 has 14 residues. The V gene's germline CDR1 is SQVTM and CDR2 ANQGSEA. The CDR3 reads CSAAASGRTDTQYF. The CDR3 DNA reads TGCAGCGCTGCCGCTTCCGGCCGCACAGATACGCAGTATTTT.

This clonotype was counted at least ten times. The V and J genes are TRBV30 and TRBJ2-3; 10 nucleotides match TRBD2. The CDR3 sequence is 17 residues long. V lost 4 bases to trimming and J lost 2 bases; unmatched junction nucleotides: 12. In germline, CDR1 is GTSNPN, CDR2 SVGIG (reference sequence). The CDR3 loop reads CAWTIPRGTSATDTQYF. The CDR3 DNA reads TGTGCCTGGACTATCCCCCGAGGGACTAGCGCCACAGATACGCAGTATTTT.

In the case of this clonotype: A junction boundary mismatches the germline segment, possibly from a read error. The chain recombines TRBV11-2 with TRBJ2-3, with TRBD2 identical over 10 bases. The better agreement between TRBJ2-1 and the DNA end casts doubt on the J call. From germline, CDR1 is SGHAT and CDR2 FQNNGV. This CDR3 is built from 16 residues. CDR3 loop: CASSSGLAELYNGQFF. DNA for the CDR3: TGTGCCAGCAGCTCCGGACTAGCGGAACTCTACAATGGGCAGTTCTTC.

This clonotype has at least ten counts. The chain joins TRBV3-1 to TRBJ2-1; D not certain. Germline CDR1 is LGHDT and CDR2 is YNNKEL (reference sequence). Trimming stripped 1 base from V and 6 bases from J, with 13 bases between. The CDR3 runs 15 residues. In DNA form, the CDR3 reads TGTGCCAGCAGCCAAGTCCCCGAGTCAGGCAATGAGCAGTTCTTC. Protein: CASSQVPESGNEQFF.

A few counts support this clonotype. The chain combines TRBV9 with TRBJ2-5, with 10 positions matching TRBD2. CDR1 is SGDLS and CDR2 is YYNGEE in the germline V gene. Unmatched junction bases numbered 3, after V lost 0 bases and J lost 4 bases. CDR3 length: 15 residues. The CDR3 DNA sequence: TGTGCCAGCAGCGTAGAGGTAGCGGGAGGAGAGACCCAGTACTTC. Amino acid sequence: CASSVEVAGGETQYF.

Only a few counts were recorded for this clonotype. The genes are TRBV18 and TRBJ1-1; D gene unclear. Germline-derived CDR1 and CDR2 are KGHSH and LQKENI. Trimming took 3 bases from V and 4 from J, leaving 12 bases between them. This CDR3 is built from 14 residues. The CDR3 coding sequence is TGTGCCAGCTCACCGGGCGCCCAGTTCACTGAAGCTTTCTTT. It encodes CASSPGAQFTEAFF.

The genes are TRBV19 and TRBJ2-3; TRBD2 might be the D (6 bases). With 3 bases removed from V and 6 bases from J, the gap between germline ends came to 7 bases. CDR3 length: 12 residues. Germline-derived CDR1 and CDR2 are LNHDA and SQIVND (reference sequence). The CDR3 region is CASSISGDTQYF. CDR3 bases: TGTGCCAGTAGTATCAGCGGGGATACGCAGTATTTT.

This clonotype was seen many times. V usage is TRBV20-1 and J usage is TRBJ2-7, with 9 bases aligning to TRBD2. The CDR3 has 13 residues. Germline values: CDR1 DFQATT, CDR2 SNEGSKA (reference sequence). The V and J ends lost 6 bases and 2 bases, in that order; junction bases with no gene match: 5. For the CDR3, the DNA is TGCAGTGCGCAGCGGGAGGACGCCTACGAGCAGTACTTC. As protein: CSAQREDAYEQYF.

CDR3 sequence: CASSYGLYTGELFF. The CDR3 nucleotides are TGTGCCAGCAGTTATGGACTATACACCGGGGAGCTGTTTTTT. The genes are TRBV6-5 and TRBJ2-2; D possibly corresponds to TRBD2 (6 bases). This CDR3 region has 14 residues. Trimming pared 3 bases from V and 3 bases from J, leaving 8 bases between. The germline V gene encodes CDR1 MNHEY and CDR2 SVGAGI.

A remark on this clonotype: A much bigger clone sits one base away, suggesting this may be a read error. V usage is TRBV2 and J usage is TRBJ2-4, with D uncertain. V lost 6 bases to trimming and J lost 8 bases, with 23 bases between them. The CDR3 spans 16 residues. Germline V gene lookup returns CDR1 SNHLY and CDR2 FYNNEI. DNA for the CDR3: TGTGCCAGCAGCATGGAAATGACGGTCAGCTCATACATTCAGTACTTC. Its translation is CASSMEMTVSSYIQYF. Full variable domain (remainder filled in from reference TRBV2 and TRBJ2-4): EPEVTQTPSHQVTQMGQEVILRCVPISNHLYFYWYRQILGQKVEFLVSFYNNEISEKSEIFDDQFSVERPDGSNFTLKIRSTKLEDSAMYFCASSMEMTVSSYIQYFGAGTRLSVL.

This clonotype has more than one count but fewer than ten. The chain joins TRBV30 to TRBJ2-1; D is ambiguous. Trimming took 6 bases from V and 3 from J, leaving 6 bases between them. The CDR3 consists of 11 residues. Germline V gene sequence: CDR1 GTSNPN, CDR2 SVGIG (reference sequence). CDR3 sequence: CACLDYNEQFF. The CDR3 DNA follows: TGTGCCTGCCTAGACTACAATGAGCAGTTCTTC.